This T cell receptor beta chain is from a study of cytomegalovirus exposure and HLA in healthy donors. Sequenced by immunoSEQ multiplex PCR; TCRdb stores in-frame clones only, minus some. The sample comprises 45,000 to 65,000 clones, 89% of which are singletons, and around 14% rests with the top ten. This TCR derives from a woman aged 18-29 years in good health and CMV-seronegative. Sequencing was carried out using PBMCs.

Here the CDR3 DNA reads TGCGCCAGCAGCCCATTTCTCGGGTATGAGCAGTTCTTC. It encodes CASSPFLGYEQFF. The V gene is TRBV4-1, the J gene TRBJ2-1, with D unresolved. Germline V gene sequence: CDR1 MGHRA, CDR2 YSYEKL. The CDR3 runs 13 residues. The V end lost 4 bases, the J end lost 8 bases, and 12 bases lay between the germline ends.